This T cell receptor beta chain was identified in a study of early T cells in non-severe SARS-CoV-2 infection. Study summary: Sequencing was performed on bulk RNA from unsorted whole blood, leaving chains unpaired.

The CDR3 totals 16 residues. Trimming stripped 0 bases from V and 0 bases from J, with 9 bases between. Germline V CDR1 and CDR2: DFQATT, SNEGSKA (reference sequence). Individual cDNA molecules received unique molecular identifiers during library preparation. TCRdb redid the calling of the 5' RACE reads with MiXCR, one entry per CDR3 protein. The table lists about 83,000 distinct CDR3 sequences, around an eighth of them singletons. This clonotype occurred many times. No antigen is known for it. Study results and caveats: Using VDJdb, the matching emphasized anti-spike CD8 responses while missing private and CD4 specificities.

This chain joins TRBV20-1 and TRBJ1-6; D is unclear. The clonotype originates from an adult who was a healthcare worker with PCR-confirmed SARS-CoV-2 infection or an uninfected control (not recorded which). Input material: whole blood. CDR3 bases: TGCAGTGCTAGAGATCTCCAGAGCTCCTATAATTCACCCCTCCACTTT. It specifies CSARDLQSSYNSPLHF.